The 9 T cell receptor beta chains below all came from one sample that was sequenced in a study of OX40 agonist ivuxolimab in advanced cancers. Only in-frame clones appear in the TCRdb table, and some are missing; sequencing was by immunoSEQ multiplex PCR. The data contain some 90,000 clones, over 75% of them singletons. The sequenced sample was CD4+ or CD8+ T cells sorted from blood, obtained in a trial of the OX40 agonist ivuxolimab. The receptors stem from an adult with an advanced solid tumor such as melanoma, head and neck, liver or kidney cancer.

CDR3: CASRRQGASDEQFF. In DNA, the CDR3 is TGTGCCAGCAGACGACAGGGGGCTAGTGATGAGCAGTTCTTC. This rearrangement joins TRBV2 to TRBJ2-1, with 10 bases aligning to TRBD1. Germline CDR1 reads SNHLY; CDR2 reads FYNNEI. Unmatched junction bases numbered 7, after V lost 6 bases and J lost 8 bases. The CDR3 has 14 residues. The full variable domain, completed using reference TRBV2 and TRBJ2-1, is EPEVTQTPSHQVTQMGQEVILRCVPISNHLYFYWYRQILGQKVEFLVSFYNNEISEKSEIFDDQFSVERPDGSNFTLKIRSTKLEDSAMYFCASRRQGASDEQFFGPGTRLTVL.

The count of this clone is one. The gene calls are TRBV2 and TRBJ1-5, with 8 bases identical to TRBD1. CDR1 is SNHLY and CDR2 is FYNNEI in the germline V gene. V shed 4 bases and J 2 bases; nucleotides not matched to a gene: 1. This CDR3 has 14 amino acids. CDR3 in amino acids: CASSATGGNQPQHF. CDR3 sequence (DNA): TGTGCCAGCAGTGCGACAGGGGGCAATCAGCCCCAGCATTTT.

The chain couples TRBV7-2 to TRBJ2-2; 9 bases are shared with TRBD1. This CDR3 is 14 amino acids long. J lost 8 bases, V lost 4 bases, and 5 bases had no gene match. Germline CDR1 and CDR2: SGHTA and FQGNSA. CDR3 amino acids: CASSSNRGRGELFF. In DNA, the CDR3 is TGTGCCAGCAGCTCTAACAGGGGGCGAGGGGAGCTGTTTTTT.

This chain joins TRBV4-2 and TRBJ2-2; D is undetermined. The CDR3 length is 16 residues. The germline V gene has CDR1 LGHNA and CDR2 YNFKEQ. V was trimmed by 0 bases and J by 0 bases, leaving 8 bases between them. Here the CDR3 reads CASSQENRANTGELFF. CDR3 in DNA: TGTGCCAGCAGCCAAGAGAATCGCGCGAACACCGGGGAGCTGTTTTTT.

The chain is built from TRBV30 and TRBJ2-7, with D uncertain. The ends were cut back, 3 bases at V and 3 bases at J, with 9 bases in the middle. The CDR3 has 12 residues. Germline V gives CDR1 GTSNPN, CDR2 SVGIG (reference sequence). CDR3 coding DNA: TGTGCCTGGAGATCGTTTGACTACGAGCAGTACTTC. Amino acids: CAWRSFDYEQYF.

This clone was found once. The V gene is TRBV7-2, the J gene TRBJ2-4; 8 bases map to TRBD1. The CDR3 consists of 15 residues. Germline V gene sequence: CDR1 SGHTA, CDR2 FQGNSA. The J segment lost 5 bases and the V segment lost 5 bases, leaving 8 bases of the junction unmatched. The CDR3 DNA reads as TGTGCCAGCAGCCTTAGGACAGGGCTGGAAAACATTCAGTACTTC. It is translated as CASSLRTGLENIQYF.

This rearrangement joins TRBV6-1 to TRBJ1-1; D call uncertain. The V end lost 3 bases, the J end lost 0 bases, and 8 bases lay between the germline ends. The germline V gene has CDR1 MNHNS and CDR2 SASEGT. The CDR3 runs 14 residues. The DNA of the CDR3 is TGTGCCAGCAGTGACCAACCGGTGAACACTGAAGCTTTCTTT. It yields the protein CASSDQPVNTEAFF.

V and J are TRBV29-1 and TRBJ2-1; TRBD1 matches at 9 bases. Trimming took 7 bases from V and 6 from J; bases not matched to a gene: 10. The CDR3 sequence is 14 residues long. From germline, CDR1 is SQVTM and CDR2 ANQGSEA. The CDR3: CSAETGQGTNEQFF. In nucleotides, the CDR3 is TGCAGCGCCGAAACGGGACAGGGAACCAATGAGCAGTTCTTC.

This chain uses TRBV30 with TRBJ2-1; D not certain. Germline CDR1 GTSNPN, CDR2 SVGIG (reference sequence). The CDR3 is made up of 12 amino acids. V gave up 2 bases and J gave up 4 bases, with 6 bases separating them. Here the CDR3 DNA reads TGTGCCTGGAGTCGAGAGTACAATGAGCAGTTCTTC. Translated: CAWSREYNEQFF. Supplemented by reference TRBV30 and TRBJ2-1, the full variable domain reads SQTIHQWPATLVQPVGSPLSLECTVEGTSNPNLYWYRQAAGRGLQLLFYSVGIGQISSEVPQNLSASRPQDRQFILSSKKLLLSDSGFYLCAWSREYNEQFFGPGTRLTVL.